The text below deals with one T cell receptor beta chain. This record belongs to a study of blood T cell repertoires in COVID-19. About the study: Samples taken during acute and convalescent COVID-19 were collected in the United States, Italy and Spain.

Per the authors' pipeline: Cell counts per sample came from amplifying reference gene primers. The assay was immunoSEQ multiplex PCR, and TCRdb's table has in-frame clones only and misses some. V and J calls plus clone size are reproduced from that table; the DNA served to infer D and trimming. The sample yields about 190,000 clones, about 83% seen once. Germline assignment: CDR1 SGHRS and CDR2 YFSETQ. The CDR3 length is 16 residues. After removal of 1 base from V and 1 base from J, the junction contained 7 bases not matched to a gene. V usage is TRBV5-1 and J usage is TRBJ1-2; 7 bases agree with TRBD1. The sequencing input was peripheral blood. This clonotype was obtained from a woman aged 70-85 years with active or convalescent COVID-19. The CDR3 DNA reads as TGCGCCAGCAGCTTGTCAAGGGGGCAAGATAACTATGGCTACACCTTC. Its translation is CASSLSRGQDNYGYTF.